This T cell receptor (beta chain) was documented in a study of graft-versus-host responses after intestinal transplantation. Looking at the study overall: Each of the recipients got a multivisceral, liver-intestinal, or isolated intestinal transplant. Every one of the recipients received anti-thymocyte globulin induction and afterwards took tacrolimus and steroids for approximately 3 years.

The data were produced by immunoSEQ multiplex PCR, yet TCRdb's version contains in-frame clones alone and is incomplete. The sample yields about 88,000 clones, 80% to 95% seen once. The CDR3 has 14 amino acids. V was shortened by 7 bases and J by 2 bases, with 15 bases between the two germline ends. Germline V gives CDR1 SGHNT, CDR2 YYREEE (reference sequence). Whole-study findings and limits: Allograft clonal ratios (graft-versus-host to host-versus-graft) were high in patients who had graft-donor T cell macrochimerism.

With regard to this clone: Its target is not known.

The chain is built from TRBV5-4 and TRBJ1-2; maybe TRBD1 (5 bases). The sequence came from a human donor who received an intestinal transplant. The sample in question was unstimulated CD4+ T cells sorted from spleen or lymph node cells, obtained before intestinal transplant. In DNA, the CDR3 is TGTGCCAGCGACGCCCAGGGACGGAACTATGGCTACACCTTC. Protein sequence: CASDAQGRNYGYTF.